This is a list of T cell receptor beta chains from one sample in a study of CD8 T cells in ankylosing spondylitis. TCRdb fed the 5' RACE reads into MiXCR, producing one record per CDR3 protein. Here the sample spans approximately 130,000 distinct CDR3 sequences, around 9.7% being singletons. Sequencing was carried out using blood, either unsorted or a sorted T cell fraction (not recorded which). The receptors shown here come from a male donor with ankylosing spondylitis or in good health (not recorded which). Each CDR3 is given with its conserved first and last residue.

CDR3aa	v_gene	j_gene
CASSLIRDQGSYEQYF	TRBV7-9	TRBJ2-7
CSADGTPGNEQFF	TRBV20-1	TRBJ2-1
CASSLVAGSSSYNEQFF	TRBV7-2	TRBJ2-1
CSASLGGQETQYF	TRBV20-1	TRBJ2-5
CSASGGFTAYEQYF	TRBV20-1	TRBJ2-7
CSAREGGRRGTEAFF	TRBV20-1	TRBJ1-1
CSARGAGSPSYNEQFF	TRBV20-1	TRBJ2-1
CSARLRTDYDTGELFF	TRBV20-1	TRBJ2-2
CASSPSGQGARNYGYTF	TRBV18	TRBJ1-2
CASKTGPGANVLTF	TRBV10-2	TRBJ2-6
CASSTLQGYNYGYTF	TRBV7-9	TRBJ1-2
CASSPPDRLRQYF	TRBV28	TRBJ2-7
CASSFSRPGQETQYF	TRBV5-5	TRBJ2-5
CASSQDLESYEQYF	TRBV4-3	TRBJ2-7
CASSLGTGDNYGYTF	TRBV7-8	TRBJ1-2
CASSLWVTGELFF	TRBV5-1	TRBJ2-2
CSARDLRGAYNEQFF	TRBV20-1	TRBJ2-1
CASSQVRAGGPHEQFF	TRBV3-1	TRBJ2-1
CASSPGRENEKLFF	TRBV7-2	TRBJ1-4
CASRTRNTGELFF	TRBV2	TRBJ2-2
CASSWDLRSANTGELFF	TRBV28	TRBJ2-2
CASSLASGSLGNEQFF	TRBV7-2	TRBJ2-1
CASSLIPGQGLLDTQYF	TRBV28	TRBJ2-3
CSVWDSGRQETQYF	TRBV29-1	TRBJ2-5
CASSLRTGPGNTIYF	TRBV5-1	TRBJ1-3
CSARKKFTSGKETQYF	TRBV20-1	TRBJ2-5